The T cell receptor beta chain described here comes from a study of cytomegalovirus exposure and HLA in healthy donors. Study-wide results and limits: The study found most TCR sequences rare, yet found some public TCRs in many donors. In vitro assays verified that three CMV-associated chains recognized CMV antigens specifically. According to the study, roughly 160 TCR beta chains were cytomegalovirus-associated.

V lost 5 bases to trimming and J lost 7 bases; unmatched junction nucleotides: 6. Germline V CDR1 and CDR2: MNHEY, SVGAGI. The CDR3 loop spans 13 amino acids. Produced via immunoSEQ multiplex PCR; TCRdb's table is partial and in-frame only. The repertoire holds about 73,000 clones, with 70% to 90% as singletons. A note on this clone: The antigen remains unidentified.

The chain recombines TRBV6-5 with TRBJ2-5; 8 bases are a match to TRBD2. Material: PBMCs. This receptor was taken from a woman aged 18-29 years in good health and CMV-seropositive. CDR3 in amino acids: CASSPGRAGTQYF. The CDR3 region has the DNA TGTGCCAGCAGTCCCGGGAGGGCCGGGACCCAGTACTTC.